Below, 31 T cell receptor beta chains from the same sample are listed, as sequenced in a study of siplizumab effects on memory and regulatory T cells. TCRdb's copy holds only in-frame clones and misses some; the assay was immunoSEQ multiplex PCR. The table includes roughly 120,000 clones, approximately 94% detected once. The sample consisted of non-Treg CD4+ T cells sorted from blood. All receptors derive from a human donor in good health.

V usage is TRBV18 and J usage is TRBJ2-1; the D is unclear. Germline CDR1 and CDR2: KGHSH and LQKENI. V was pared by 3 bases and J by 0 bases, with 9 bases between. This CDR3 contains 15 residues. The CDR3 sequence is CASSPVASSYNEQFF. In nucleotides, the CDR3 is TGTGCCAGCTCACCTGTGGCTAGCTCCTACAATGAGCAGTTCTTC.

The chain links TRBV10-3 to TRBJ2-1; no definite D call. The V gene lost 2 bases and the J gene lost 6 bases, with 8 bases spanning the gap. The V gene's germline CDR1 is ENHRY and CDR2 SYGVKD. This CDR3 contains 13 residues. Here the CDR3 DNA reads TGTGCCATCAGTGAGCCGGGTAGCAATGAGCAGTTCTTC. Translating it yields CAISEPGSNEQFF.

The V gene is TRBV19, the J gene TRBJ2-3, with 9 bases that match TRBD2. Germline V gene lookup returns CDR1 LNHDA and CDR2 SQIVND (reference sequence). The CDR3 consists of 20 residues. With V trimmed by 4 bases and J by 6 bases, 23 bases remained unmatched. Here the CDR3 reads CASSKPVRGSGGPGLDTQYF. The CDR3 DNA sequence: TGTGCCAGTAGTAAACCCGTACGAGGGAGCGGGGGGCCCGGTTTGGATACGCAGTATTTT.

This chain links TRBV19 with TRBJ1-1, with a weak D call TRBD1 (5 bases). This CDR3 is built from 16 residues. Germline CDR1 LNHDA, CDR2 SQIVND (reference sequence). Between the trimmed V and J ends, which lost 1 base and 3 bases, there was a span of 15 bases. Written as DNA, the CDR3 is TGTGCCAGTAGTATAGCGGACCGGGGACGGGACACTGAAGCTTTCTTT. Translating gives CASSIADRGRDTEAFF.

The chain employs TRBV4-1 and TRBJ2-7; TRBD2 matches 16 bases. The J segment lost 6 bases and the V segment lost 1 base, leaving 12 bases of the junction unmatched. In germline, CDR1 is MGHRA, CDR2 YSYEKL. The CDR3 covers 19 residues. CDR3 DNA: TGCGCCAGCAGCCAAGTGGGACTAGCGGGAGGGCCCTTACACCGCGAGCAGTACTTC. Encoded protein: CASSQVGLAGGPLHREQYF.

J is TRBJ2-1 and V is TRBV29-1, with 7 bases aligning to TRBD2. The CDR3 is made up of 15 amino acids. V lost 6 bases to trimming and J lost 11 bases; unmatched junction nucleotides: 19. CDR1 SQVTM and CDR2 ANQGSEA come from the germline V gene. In DNA, the CDR3 is TGCAGCGTCGACCCGGCGGGAGCCTCCCAGGGTAAGCAGTTCTTC. Translating gives CSVDPAGASQGKQFF.

The chain has TRBV30 and TRBJ2-2; TRBD2 aligns across 7 bases. Looked up from germline, CDR1 is GTSNPN and CDR2 is SVGIG (reference sequence). J gave up 4 bases and V 1 base, and 9 bases lay outside the gene matches. The CDR3 consists of 16 residues. This CDR3 is CAWSDLGGPSTGELFF. Written as DNA, the CDR3 is TGTGCCTGGAGTGATTTGGGAGGGCCGAGCACCGGGGAGCTGTTTTTT.

The rearrangement links TRBV27 to TRBJ2-7; perhaps TRBD2 as D (6 bases). This CDR3 is built from 17 residues. The V end was cut by 0 bases, the J end by 4 bases, with 19 bases between. Germline V CDR1 and CDR2: MNHEY, SMNVEV (reference sequence). CDR3 coding DNA: TGTGCCAGCAGTTTATCGAATAGCCGGGCGGGATTGTACGAGCAGTACTTC. It codes for CASSLSNSRAGLYEQYF.

The chain joins TRBV6-4 to TRBJ2-3; D remains ambiguous. The germline V gene has CDR1 MRHNA and CDR2 SNTAGT. This CDR3 comprises 13 residues. The V end was cut by 4 bases, the J end by 6 bases, with 11 bases between. CDR3 in amino acids: CASSVYRGDTQYF. Written as DNA, the CDR3 is TGTGCCAGCAGTGTCTACCGTGGGGATACGCAGTATTTT.

The chain uses TRBV13 and TRBJ1-3; D uncertain. The CDR3 loop spans 16 amino acids. Germline V gene sequence: CDR1 PRHDT, CDR2 FYEKMQ (reference sequence). V lost 0 bases and J lost 3, with 12 bases in between. The CDR3 coding sequence is TGTGCCAGCAGCTTAGGACATCGCAAGGTTGGAAACACCATATATTTT. It encodes CASSLGHRKVGNTIYF.

This rearrangement joins TRBV7-6 to TRBJ2-3; tentative D call: TRBD1 (5 bases). This CDR3 has 14 amino acids. The V and J ends lost 2 bases and 6 bases respectively, with 12 bases between them. Germline CDR1 is SGHVS and CDR2 is FNYEAQ. The CDR3 spells CASSLFQGPDTQYF. For the CDR3, the DNA is TGTGCCAGCAGCTTATTCCAGGGCCCCGATACGCAGTATTTT.

This chain joins TRBV2 and TRBJ2-7; tentative D call: TRBD1 (5 bases). CDR1 and CDR2 (germline): SNHLY, FYNNEI. Trimming removed 6 bases at V and 0 bases at J, with 9 bases between. This CDR3 region has 13 residues. The CDR3 DNA reads as TGTGCCAGCAGCGAGACAGACTCCTACGAGCAGTACTTC. This codes for CASSETDSYEQYF.

V gene TRBV4-2 combines with J gene TRBJ2-7; tentative D call: TRBD1 (5 bases). The CDR3 sequence is 16 residues long. V shed 2 bases and J shed 6 bases, with 20 bases lying between them. CDR1 and CDR2 from the germline V gene are LGHNA and YNFKEQ. CDR3 bases: TGTGCCAGCAGCCAATCCCCCGGCAGGGCGGCTCGCGAGCAGTACTTC. The encoded protein is CASSQSPGRAAREQYF.

In this sample, this clone turned up once. V and J are TRBV29-1 and TRBJ2-2; 8 nucleotides align to TRBD2. The germline V gene encodes CDR1 SQVTM and CDR2 ANQGSEA. V lost 4 bases to trimming and J lost 4 bases; unmatched junction nucleotides: 2. CDR3 length: 13 amino acids. In DNA form, the CDR3 reads TGCAGCGTTGGGACTAGCTCCACCGGGGAGCTGTTTTTT. Encoded protein: CSVGTSSTGELFF.

This chain joins TRBV5-1 and TRBJ2-3; TRBD2 matches at 7 bases. Trimming took 2 bases from V and 1 from J; bases not matched to a gene: 7. Per the germline V gene, CDR1 is SGHRS and CDR2 is YFSETQ. This CDR3 is 16 amino acids long. Here the CDR3 reads CASSFKGTMGTDTQYF. CDR3 sequence (DNA): TGCGCCAGCAGCTTCAAAGGGACTATGGGCACAGATACGCAGTATTTT.

This sequence joins TRBV11-3 and TRBJ2-3, with 8 nucleotides matching TRBD2. Unmatched junction bases numbered 5, after V lost 8 bases and J lost 4 bases. The germline V gene has CDR1 SGHNT and CDR2 YENEEA. The CDR3 covers 13 residues. The CDR3, as DNA: TGTGCCAGCGTGAACGGGAGGGCAGATACGCAGTATTTT. It encodes CASVNGRADTQYF. The whole variable domain, remainder taken from reference TRBV11-3 and TRBJ2-3, is EAGVVQSPRYKIIEKKQPVAFWCNPISGHNTLYWYLQNLGQGPELLIRYENEEAVDDSQLPKDRFSAERLKGVDSTLKIQPAELGDSAVYLCASVNGRADTQYFGPGTRLTVL.

This sequence joins TRBV27 and TRBJ2-1; TRBD2 matches at 10 bases. Germline values: CDR1 MNHEY, CDR2 SMNVEV (reference sequence). The CDR3 totals 16 residues. The ends lost 5 bases at V and 4 bases at J; junction bases unmatched: 8. The CDR3 region has the DNA TGTGCCAGCAGTAGAACCGGGACTAGCGAATACAATGAGCAGTTCTTC. It yields the protein CASSRTGTSEYNEQFF.

CDR3 DNA sequence: TGTGCCAGCAGACGACTGGGAAGTTTGGTGCAAGAGACCCAGTACTTC. It is translated as CASRRLGSLVQETQYF. This sequence joins TRBV7-2 and TRBJ2-5; D is unresolved. The CDR3 length is 16 residues. Trimming stripped 6 bases from V and 2 bases from J, with 19 bases between. The V gene's germline CDR1 is SGHTA and CDR2 FQGNSA.

A single count supports this clone. The chain combines TRBV10-3 with TRBJ1-2; D call uncertain. Trimming stripped 9 bases from V and 5 bases from J, with 19 bases between. Germline assignment: CDR1 ENHRY and CDR2 SYGVKD. The length of the CDR3 is 14 residues. The CDR3 coding sequence is TGTGCCATGACGCCGGAAGGCCGGCCATATGGCTACACCTTC. This codes for CAMTPEGRPYGYTF.

The chain is built from TRBV6-1 and TRBJ2-5; 10 nucleotides line up with TRBD1. There are 16 residues in the CDR3. Trimming cost V 2 bases and J 2 bases; bases outside gene matches: 5. Germline CDR1 is MNHNS and CDR2 is SASEGT. CDR3 region: CASSELGTGVQETQYF. The CDR3 region has the DNA TGTGCCAGCAGTGAATTGGGGACAGGGGTTCAAGAGACCCAGTACTTC.

The chain has TRBV18 and TRBJ2-5; 9 bases line up with TRBD1. The last part of the DNA fits TRBJ2-7 better; the J call may be wrong. Germline V gene data show CDR1 as KGHSH and CDR2 as LQKENI. This CDR3 comprises 16 residues. DNA for the CDR3: TGTGCCAGCTCACCACCGATGGGACAGGGCCCCTACGAGCAGTACTTC. This sequence encodes CASSPPMGQGPYEQYF.

This chain joins TRBV5-4 and TRBJ2-7; 7 bases fit TRBD1. Germline values: CDR1 SGHNT, CDR2 YYREEE (reference sequence). The CDR3 runs to 14 residues. Unmatched junction bases numbered 8, after V lost 5 bases and J lost 3 bases. DNA for the CDR3: TGTGCCAGCAGAAGACAGGGAGCAAGCTACGAGCAGTACTTC. It specifies CASRRQGASYEQYF.

The V and J genes are TRBV27 and TRBJ2-7; D could derive from TRBD1 or TRBD2 (6 bases each). From germline, CDR1 is MNHEY and CDR2 SMNVEV (reference sequence). This CDR3 is 16 amino acids long. Trimming stripped 4 bases from V and 6 bases from J, with 22 bases between. The chain's CDR3 is CASSSGKGGLRGEQYF. The CDR3 DNA reads TGTGCCAGCAGTTCGGGGAAGGGGGGTTTGAGAGGCGAGCAGTACTTC.

In DNA form, the CDR3 reads TGCGCCAGCAGCTTCGGGGGCGAGCAGTACTTC. Amino acid sequence: CASSFGGEQYF. The chain combines TRBV5-1 with TRBJ2-7; maybe TRBD2 (6 bases). The CDR3 loop spans 11 amino acids. Trimming took off 2 bases at V and 6 bases at J, with 6 bases between the two ends. Germline V gives CDR1 SGHRS, CDR2 YFSETQ.

The V gene is TRBV13, the J gene TRBJ2-2; D call uncertain. The CDR3 is made up of 14 amino acids. Germline V gene data show CDR1 as PRHDT and CDR2 as FYEKMQ (reference sequence). The V gene lost 5 bases and the J gene lost 5 bases, with 12 bases spanning the gap. DNA for the CDR3: TGTGCCAGCAGCCCCCCCGCGCCGACCGGGGAGCTGTTTTTT. Translation gives CASSPPAPTGELFF.

This chain joins TRBV9 and TRBJ1-2; possible D gene TRBD1, 5 bases. CDR3 length equals 14 residues. Germline V gene lookup returns CDR1 SGDLS and CDR2 YYNGEE. The germline V and J ends were trimmed by 4 bases and 1 base, with 11 bases remaining between them. The CDR3 DNA follows: TGTGCCAGCAGCACGGGACGAGTTAACTATGGCTACACCTTC. This sequence encodes CASSTGRVNYGYTF.

The rearrangement uses TRBV2 and TRBJ1-2, with D perhaps matching TRBD1 (5 bases). The CDR3 length is 16 residues. Germline values: CDR1 SNHLY, CDR2 FYNNEI. With 3 bases removed from V and 4 bases from J, the gap between germline ends came to 18 bases. The CDR3 sequence is CASSEPGRVVSYGYTF. The CDR3 DNA follows: TGTGCCAGCAGTGAGCCCGGCAGGGTAGTAAGCTATGGCTACACCTTC.

The rearrangement uses TRBV7-2 and TRBJ1-1, with D unresolved. CDR3 size: 14 residues. V was trimmed by 5 bases and J by 4 bases, leaving 14 bases between them. CDR1 SGHTA and CDR2 FQGNSA come from the germline V gene. The CDR3: CASSQRVLFTEAFF. The CDR3 DNA is TGTGCCAGCAGCCAGCGGGTCCTTTTCACTGAAGCTTTCTTT.

The V call is TRBV30, the J call TRBJ1-2, with 7 bases aligning to TRBD1. CDR1 is GTSNPN, CDR2 SVGIG, per germline (reference sequence). Losses at the gene ends were 4 bases for V and 7 bases for J; bases not matched to a gene: 9. The CDR3 sequence is 13 residues long. CDR3: CAWTHYGTVGYTF. The DNA for the CDR3 is TGTGCCTGGACCCACTACGGGACAGTTGGCTACACCTTC.

The chain employs TRBV5-1 and TRBJ2-5, with D possibly being TRBD1 or TRBD2 (5 bases each). Per the germline V gene, CDR1 is SGHRS and CDR2 is YFSETQ. This CDR3 has 16 residues. Trimming took 2 bases from V and 5 from J, leaving 19 bases between them. This CDR3 reads CASSLGGGVQEETQYF. In DNA, the CDR3 is TGCGCCAGCAGCTTAGGTGGGGGTGTCCAAGAGGAGACCCAGTACTTC. Variable domain in full (rest from reference TRBV5-1 and TRBJ2-5): KAGVTQTPRYLIKTRGQQVTLSCSPISGHRSVSWYQQTPGQGLQFLFEYFSETQRNKGNFPGRFSGRQFSNSRSEMNVSTLELGDSALYLCASSLGGGVQEETQYFGPGTRLLVL.

The rearrangement uses TRBV11-3 and TRBJ2-4, with 7 bases identical to TRBD1. CDR3 length equals 16 residues. Germline V gene data show CDR1 as SGHNT and CDR2 as YENEEA. V lost 1 base, J lost 3 bases, and 6 bases stayed unmatched. Here the CDR3 DNA reads TGTGCCAGCAGCTTAGGTCAGGGGGTCGTCAAAAACATTCAGTACTTC. Translating it yields CASSLGQGVVKNIQYF.